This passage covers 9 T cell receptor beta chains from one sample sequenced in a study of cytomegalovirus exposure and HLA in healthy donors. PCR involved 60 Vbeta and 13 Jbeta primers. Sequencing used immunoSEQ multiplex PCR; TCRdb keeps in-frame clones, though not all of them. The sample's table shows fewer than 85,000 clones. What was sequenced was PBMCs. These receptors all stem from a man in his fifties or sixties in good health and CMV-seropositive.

CDR3 nucleotides: TGTGCCAGTAGTCTCGACAGGGCCTCCTACGAGCAGTACTTC. It encodes CASSLDRASYEQYF. V gene TRBV19 combines with J gene TRBJ2-7; 7 nucleotides agree with TRBD1. The germline V gene encodes CDR1 LNHDA and CDR2 SQIVND (reference sequence). With V trimmed by 5 bases and J by 0 bases, 4 bases remained unmatched. CDR3 length: 14 residues.

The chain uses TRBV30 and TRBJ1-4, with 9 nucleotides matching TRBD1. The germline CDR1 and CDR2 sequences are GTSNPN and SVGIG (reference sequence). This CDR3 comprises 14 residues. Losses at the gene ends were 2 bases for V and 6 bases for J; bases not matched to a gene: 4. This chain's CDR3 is CAWSPWTGDEKLFF. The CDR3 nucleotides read TGTGCCTGGAGTCCCTGGACAGGGGATGAAAAACTGTTTTTT.

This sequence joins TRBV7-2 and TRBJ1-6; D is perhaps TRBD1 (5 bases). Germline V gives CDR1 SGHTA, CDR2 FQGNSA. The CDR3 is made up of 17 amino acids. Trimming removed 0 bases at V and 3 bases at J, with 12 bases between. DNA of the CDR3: TGTGCCAGCAGCTTAGCGGTCGGGGGAAGCTATAATTCACCCCTCCACTTT. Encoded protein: CASSLAVGGSYNSPLHF.

CDR3 DNA: TGTGCCAGCAGCAACCGACTAGCCTACAATGAGCAGTTCTTC. Its protein product is CASSNRLAYNEQFF. This chain joins TRBV7-8 and TRBJ2-1, with D possibly matching TRBD2 (6 bases). V was cut by 5 bases and J by 2 bases, with 10 bases left in between. The CDR3 covers 14 residues. Germline CDR1 is SGHVS and CDR2 is FQNEAQ.

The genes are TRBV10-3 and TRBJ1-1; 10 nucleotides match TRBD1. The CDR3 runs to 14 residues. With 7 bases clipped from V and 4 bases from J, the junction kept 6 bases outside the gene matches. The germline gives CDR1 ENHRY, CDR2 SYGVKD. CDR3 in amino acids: CAITGTGDGTEAFF. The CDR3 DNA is TGTGCCATCACCGGGACAGGGGATGGCACTGAAGCTTTCTTT.

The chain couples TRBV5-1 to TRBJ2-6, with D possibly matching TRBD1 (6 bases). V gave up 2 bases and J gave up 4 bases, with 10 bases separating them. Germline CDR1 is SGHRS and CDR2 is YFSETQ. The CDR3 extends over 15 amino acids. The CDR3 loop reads CASSFTGPGANVLTF. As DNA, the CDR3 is TGCGCCAGCAGCTTTACAGGGCCAGGGGCCAACGTCCTGACTTTC.

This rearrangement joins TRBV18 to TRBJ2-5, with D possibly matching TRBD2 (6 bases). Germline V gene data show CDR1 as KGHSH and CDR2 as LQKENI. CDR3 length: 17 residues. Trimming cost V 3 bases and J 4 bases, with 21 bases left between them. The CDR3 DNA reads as TGTGCCAGCTCACCCGTAATCCCGGGGGAGAGGAGAGAGACCCAGTACTTC. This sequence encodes CASSPVIPGERRETQYF.

The CDR3 spells CASSPSGQVYQPQHF. The DNA of the CDR3 is TGTGCCAGCAGCCCCTCGGGACAGGTCTATCAGCCCCAGCATTTT. The chain is built from TRBV9 and TRBJ1-5; 8 positions match TRBD1. The trim removed 4 bases at V and 5 bases at J, leaving 8 bases unmatched. The CDR3 runs to 15 residues. The germline gives CDR1 SGDLS, CDR2 YYNGEE. Using reference TRBV9 and TRBJ1-5 for the parts outside the CDR3, the full variable domain is DSGVTQTPKHLITATGQRVTLRCSPRSGDLSVYWYQQSLDQGLQFLIQYYNGEERAKGNILERFSAQQFPDLHSELNLSSLELGDSALYFCASSPSGQVYQPQHFGDGTRLSIL.

As DNA, the CDR3 is TGCGCCAGCAGCTGGGACAGGGGGCAGGATTCACCCCTCCACTTT. It translates to CASSWDRGQDSPLHF. The chain links TRBV5-1 to TRBJ1-6; 12 bases agree with TRBD1. Trimming took 3 bases from V and 8 from J; bases not matched to a gene: 3. CDR3 length: 15 residues. The germline V gene encodes CDR1 SGHRS and CDR2 YFSETQ.